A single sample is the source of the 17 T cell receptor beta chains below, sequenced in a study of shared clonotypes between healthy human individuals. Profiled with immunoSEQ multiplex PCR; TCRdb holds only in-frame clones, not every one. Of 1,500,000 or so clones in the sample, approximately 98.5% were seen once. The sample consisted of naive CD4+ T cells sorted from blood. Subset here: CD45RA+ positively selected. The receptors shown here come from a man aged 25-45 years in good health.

CDR3 loop: CASSLELGPYGYTF. CDR3 nucleotides: TGTGCCAGCAGCCTGGAATTGGGGCCCTATGGCTACACCTTC. The chain is built from TRBV7-9 and TRBJ1-2, with D maybe TRBD1 (5 bases). The germline V gene encodes CDR1 SEHNR and CDR2 FQNEAQ (reference sequence). V lost 5 bases, J lost 4 bases, and 14 bases lay in between. The CDR3 covers 14 residues.

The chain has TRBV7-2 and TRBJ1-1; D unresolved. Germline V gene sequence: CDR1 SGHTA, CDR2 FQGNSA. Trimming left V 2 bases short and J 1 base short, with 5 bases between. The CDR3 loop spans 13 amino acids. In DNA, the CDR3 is TGTGCCAGCAGCTTAATGGGGAACACTGAAGCTTTCTTT. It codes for CASSLMGNTEAFF.

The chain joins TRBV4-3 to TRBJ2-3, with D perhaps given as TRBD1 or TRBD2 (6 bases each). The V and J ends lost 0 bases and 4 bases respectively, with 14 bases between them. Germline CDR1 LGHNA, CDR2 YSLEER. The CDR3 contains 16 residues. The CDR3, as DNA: TGCGCCAGCAGCCAAGATTCTAGTAGGGGGGCAGATACGCAGTATTTT. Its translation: CASSQDSSRGADTQYF.

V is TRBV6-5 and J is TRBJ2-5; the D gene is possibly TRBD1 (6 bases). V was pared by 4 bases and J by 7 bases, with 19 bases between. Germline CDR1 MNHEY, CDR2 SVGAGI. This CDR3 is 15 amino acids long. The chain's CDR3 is CASSFDNRAAGTQYF. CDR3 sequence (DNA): TGTGCCAGCAGTTTCGATAACAGGGCCGCCGGGACCCAGTACTTC.

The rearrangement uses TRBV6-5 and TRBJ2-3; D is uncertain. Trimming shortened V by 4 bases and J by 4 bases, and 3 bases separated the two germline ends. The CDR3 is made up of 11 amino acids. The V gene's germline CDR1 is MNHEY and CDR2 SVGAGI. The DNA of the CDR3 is TGTGCCAGCAGTTGGGCAGATACGCAGTATTTT. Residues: CASSWADTQYF.

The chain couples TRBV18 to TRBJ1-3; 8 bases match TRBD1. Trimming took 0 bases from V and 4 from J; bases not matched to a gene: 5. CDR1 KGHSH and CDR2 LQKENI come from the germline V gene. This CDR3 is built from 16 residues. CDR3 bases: TGTGCCAGCTCACCACCGGGACAGGATACAGGAAACACCATATATTTT. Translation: CASSPPGQDTGNTIYF.

DNA for the CDR3: TGTGCCAGCCACGGGGCAATACAGGGGAGAAGTCAGCCCCAGCATTTT. It yields the protein CASHGAIQGRSQPQHF. The chain recombines TRBV18 with TRBJ1-5, with 7 bases matching TRBD1. The V gene end was trimmed by 8 bases and the J gene end by 6 bases; junction bases not matched to a gene: 16. This CDR3 region has 16 residues. Germline V gene data show CDR1 as KGHSH and CDR2 as LQKENI.

The CDR3 nucleotides are TGTGCCAGCGGTAACTTAAGGGGGATCTATGGCTACACCTTC. It encodes CASGNLRGIYGYTF. The chain couples TRBV6-1 to TRBJ1-2; tentatively, D is TRBD1 (6 bases). The germline CDR1 and CDR2 sequences are MNHNS and SASEGT. The CDR3 is 14 amino acids. Trimming shortened V by 8 bases and J by 4 bases, and 17 bases separated the two germline ends.

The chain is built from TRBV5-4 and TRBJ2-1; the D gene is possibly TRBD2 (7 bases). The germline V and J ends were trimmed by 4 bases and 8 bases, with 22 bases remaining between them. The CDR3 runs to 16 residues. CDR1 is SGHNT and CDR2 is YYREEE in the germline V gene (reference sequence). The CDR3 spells CASSPGGGLTDHEQFF. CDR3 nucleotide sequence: TGTGCCAGCAGCCCGGGGGGCGGTTTAACGGACCATGAGCAGTTCTTC. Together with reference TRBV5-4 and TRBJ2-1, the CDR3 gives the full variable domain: ETGVTQSPTHLIKTRGQQVTLRCSSQSGHNTVSWYQQALGQGPQFIFQYYREEENGRGNFPPRFSGLQFPNYSSELNVNALELDDSALYLCASSPGGGLTDHEQFFGPGTRLTVL.

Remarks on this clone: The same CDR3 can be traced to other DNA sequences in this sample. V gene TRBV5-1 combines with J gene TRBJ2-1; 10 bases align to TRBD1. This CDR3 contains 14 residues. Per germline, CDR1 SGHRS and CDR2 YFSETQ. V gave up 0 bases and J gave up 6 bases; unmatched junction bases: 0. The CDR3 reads CASSLGQGANEQFF. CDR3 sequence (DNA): TGCGCCAGCAGCTTGGGACAGGGGGCCAATGAGCAGTTCTTC. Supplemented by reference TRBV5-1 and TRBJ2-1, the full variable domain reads KAGVTQTPRYLIKTRGQQVTLSCSPISGHRSVSWYQQTPGQGLQFLFEYFSETQRNKGNFPGRFSGRQFSNSRSEMNVSTLELGDSALYLCASSLGQGANEQFFGPGTRLTVL.

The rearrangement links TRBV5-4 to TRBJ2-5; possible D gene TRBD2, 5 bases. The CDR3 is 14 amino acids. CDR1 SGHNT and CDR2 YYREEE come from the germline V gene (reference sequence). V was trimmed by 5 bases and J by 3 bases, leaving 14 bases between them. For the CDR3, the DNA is TGTGCCAGCAGGAACGTGGACGGGAAAGAGACCCAGTACTTC. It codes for CASRNVDGKETQYF.

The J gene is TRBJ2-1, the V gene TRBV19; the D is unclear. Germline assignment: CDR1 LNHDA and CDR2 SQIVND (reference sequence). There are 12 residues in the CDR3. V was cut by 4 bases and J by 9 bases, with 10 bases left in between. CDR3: CASSTHPFEQFF. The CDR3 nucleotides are TGTGCCAGTAGTACGCATCCTTTTGAGCAGTTCTTC.

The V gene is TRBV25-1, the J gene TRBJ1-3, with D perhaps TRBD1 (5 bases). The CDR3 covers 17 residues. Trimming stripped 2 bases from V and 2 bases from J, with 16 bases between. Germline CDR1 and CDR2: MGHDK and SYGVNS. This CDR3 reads CASSERLGVFAGNTIYF. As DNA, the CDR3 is TGTGCCAGCAGTGAAAGGTTGGGGGTTTTTGCTGGAAACACCATATATTTT.

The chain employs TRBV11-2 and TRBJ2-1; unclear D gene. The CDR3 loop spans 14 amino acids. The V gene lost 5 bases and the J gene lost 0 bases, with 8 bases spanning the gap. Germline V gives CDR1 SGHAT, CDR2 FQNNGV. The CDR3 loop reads CASSLRSSYNEQFF. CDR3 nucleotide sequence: TGTGCCAGCAGCCTTAGAAGCTCCTACAATGAGCAGTTCTTC.

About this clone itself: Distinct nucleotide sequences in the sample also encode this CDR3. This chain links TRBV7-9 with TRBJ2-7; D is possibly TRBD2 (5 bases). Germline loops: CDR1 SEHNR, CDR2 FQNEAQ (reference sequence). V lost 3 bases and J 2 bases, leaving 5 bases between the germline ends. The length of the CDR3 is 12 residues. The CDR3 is CASSLRAYEQYF. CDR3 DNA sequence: TGTGCCAGCAGCTTGAGGGCCTACGAGCAGTACTTC.

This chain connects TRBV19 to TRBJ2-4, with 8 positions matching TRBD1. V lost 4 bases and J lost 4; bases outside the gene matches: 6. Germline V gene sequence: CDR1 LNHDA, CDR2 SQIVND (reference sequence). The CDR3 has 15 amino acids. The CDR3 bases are TGTGCCAGTAGTACCCCGGGACAGGCTAAAAACATTCAGTACTTC. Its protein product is CASSTPGQAKNIQYF. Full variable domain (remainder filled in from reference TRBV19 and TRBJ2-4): DGGITQSPKYLFRKEGQNVTLSCEQNLNHDAMYWYRQDPGQGLRLIYYSQIVNDFQKGDIAEGYSVSREKKESFPLTVTSAQKNPTAFYLCASSTPGQAKNIQYFGAGTRLSVL.

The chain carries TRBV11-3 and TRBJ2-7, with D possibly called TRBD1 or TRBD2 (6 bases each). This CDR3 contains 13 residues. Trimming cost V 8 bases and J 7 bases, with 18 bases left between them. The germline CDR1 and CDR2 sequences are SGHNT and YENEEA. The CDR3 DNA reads TGTGCCAGCCAACGAACGGGGGCTGGGGAGCAGTACTTC. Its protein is CASQRTGAGEQYF.